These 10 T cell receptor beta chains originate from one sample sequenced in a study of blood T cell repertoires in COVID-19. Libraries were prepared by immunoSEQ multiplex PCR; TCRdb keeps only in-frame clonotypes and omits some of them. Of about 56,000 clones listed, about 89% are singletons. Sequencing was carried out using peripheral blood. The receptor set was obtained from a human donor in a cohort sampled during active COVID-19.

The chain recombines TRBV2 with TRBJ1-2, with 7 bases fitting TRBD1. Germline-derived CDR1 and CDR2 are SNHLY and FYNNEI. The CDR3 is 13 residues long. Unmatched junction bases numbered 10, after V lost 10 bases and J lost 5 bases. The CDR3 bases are TGTGCCACCCTCGACAGGGATAGTTATGGCTACACCTTC. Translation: CATLDRDSYGYTF.

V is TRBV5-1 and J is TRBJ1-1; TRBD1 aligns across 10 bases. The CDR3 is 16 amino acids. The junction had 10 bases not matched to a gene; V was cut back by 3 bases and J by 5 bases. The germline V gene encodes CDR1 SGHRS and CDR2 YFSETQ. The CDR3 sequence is CASSWRDRGRGTEAFF. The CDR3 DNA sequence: TGCGCCAGCAGCTGGCGGGACAGGGGACGTGGGACTGAAGCTTTCTTT.

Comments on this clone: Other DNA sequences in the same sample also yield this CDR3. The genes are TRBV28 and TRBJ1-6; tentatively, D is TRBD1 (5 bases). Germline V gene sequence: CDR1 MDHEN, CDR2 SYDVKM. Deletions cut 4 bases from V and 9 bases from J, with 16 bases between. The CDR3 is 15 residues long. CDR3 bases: TGTGCCAGCAGTTCCCCCGGGCAGGGAAGTTCACCCCTCCACTTT. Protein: CASSSPGQGSSPLHF.

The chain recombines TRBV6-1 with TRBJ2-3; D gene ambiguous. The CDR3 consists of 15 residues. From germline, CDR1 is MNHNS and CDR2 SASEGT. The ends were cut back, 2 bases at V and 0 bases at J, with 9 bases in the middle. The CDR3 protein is CASSETIGSTDTQYF. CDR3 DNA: TGTGCCAGCAGTGAAACTATTGGTAGCACAGATACGCAGTATTTT.

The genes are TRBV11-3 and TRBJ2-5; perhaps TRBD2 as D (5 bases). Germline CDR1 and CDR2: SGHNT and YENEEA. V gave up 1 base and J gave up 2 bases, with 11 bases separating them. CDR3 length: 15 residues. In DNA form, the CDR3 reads TGTGCCAGCAGCTTAGGGGTCGGGAAACAAGAGACCCAGTACTTC. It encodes CASSLGVGKQETQYF.

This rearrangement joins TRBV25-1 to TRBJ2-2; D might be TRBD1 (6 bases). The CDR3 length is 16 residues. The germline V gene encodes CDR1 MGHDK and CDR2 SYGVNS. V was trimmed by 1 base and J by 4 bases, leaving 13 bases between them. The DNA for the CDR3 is TGTGCCAGCAGTGAATCGGACAGATTATTCACCGGGGAGCTGTTTTTT. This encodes CASSESDRLFTGELFF.

Written as DNA, the CDR3 is TGCGCCAGCAGCTTGGCGGACAATGAGCAGTTCTTC. This translates into CASSLADNEQFF. The V and J genes are TRBV5-1 and TRBJ2-1; no clear D. Trimming removed 0 bases at V and 5 bases at J, with 3 bases between. CDR1 and CDR2 (germline): SGHRS, YFSETQ. CDR3 length equals 12 residues.

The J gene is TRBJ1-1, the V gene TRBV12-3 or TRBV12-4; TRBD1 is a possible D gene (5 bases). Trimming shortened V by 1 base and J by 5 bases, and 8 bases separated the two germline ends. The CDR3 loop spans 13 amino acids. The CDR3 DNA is TGTGCCAGCAGTTTAGGACAGCTGACTGAAGCTTTCTTT. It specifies CASSLGQLTEAFF.

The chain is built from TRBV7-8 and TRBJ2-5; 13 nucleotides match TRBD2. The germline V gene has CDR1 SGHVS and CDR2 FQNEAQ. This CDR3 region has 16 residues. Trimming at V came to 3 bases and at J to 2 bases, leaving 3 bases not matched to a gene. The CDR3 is CASSFGTSGTQETQYF. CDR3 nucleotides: TGTGCCAGCAGCTTCGGGACTAGCGGGACTCAAGAGACCCAGTACTTC.

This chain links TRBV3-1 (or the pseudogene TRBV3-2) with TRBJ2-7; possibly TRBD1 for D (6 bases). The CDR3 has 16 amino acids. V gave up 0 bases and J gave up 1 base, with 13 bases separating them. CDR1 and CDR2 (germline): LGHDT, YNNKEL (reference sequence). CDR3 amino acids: CASSQEIRGPSYEQYF. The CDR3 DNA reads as TGTGCCAGCAGCCAAGAGATCAGGGGCCCTTCCTACGAGCAGTACTTC.